One T cell receptor beta chain is described in this entry. This sample was taken from a study of early T cells in non-severe SARS-CoV-2 infection. This CDR3 has 12 amino acids. Per germline, CDR1 SQVTM and CDR2 ANQGSEA. V was pared by 7 bases and J by 4 bases, with 6 bases of the junction left unmatched. The protocol attached unique molecular identifiers to individual cDNA molecules. Each CDR3 protein is one row after TCRdb ran MiXCR on the 5' RACE reads. In the table there are 75,000 to 90,000 distinct CDR3 sequences, around 13% of which are singletons. The rearrangement uses TRBV29-1 and TRBJ2-5; 7 bases fit TRBD2. The sequenced material came from whole blood. This receptor was taken from an adult who was a healthcare worker with PCR-confirmed SARS-CoV-2 infection or an uninfected control (not recorded which). The chain's CDR3 is CSAAREIETQYF. In DNA form, the CDR3 reads TGCAGCGCCGCGCGGGAGATAGAGACCCAGTACTTC.